Listed here are 8 T cell receptor beta chains from one sample, sequenced in a study of Ad26.COV2.S vaccination and SARS-CoV-2 variants. Treatment given: approximately 18 received Ad26.COV2.S at low or high dose, single or two shots; 5 received placebo; per-sample allocation not given. Samples analyzed were those drawn on day 63 after the first vaccine or placebo injection. Libraries were prepared by immunoSEQ multiplex PCR; TCRdb keeps only in-frame clonotypes and omits some of them. The repertoire holds over 300,000 clones, about 83% seen once, with about 8% in the top ten. Sequences were derived from peripheral blood, sampled in a trial of Ad26.COV2.S vaccine versus placebo. These TCRs come from a person between 18 and 65 years old who received the Ad26.COV2.S COVID-19 vaccine or a placebo.

V usage is TRBV10-3 and J usage is TRBJ1-5, with a weak D call TRBD1 (5 bases). CDR1 is ENHRY, CDR2 SYGVKD, per germline. The V end was cut by 8 bases, the J end by 3 bases, with 8 bases between. This CDR3 comprises 12 residues. CDR3 sequence (DNA): TGTGCCATCGGGGGGTCCAATCAGCCCCAGCATTTT. Protein product: CAIGGSNQPQHF.

This chain uses TRBV6-2 or TRBV6-3 with TRBJ1-2; D might be TRBD1 (6 bases). The length of the CDR3 is 13 residues. Germline lookup yields CDR1 MNHEY and CDR2 SVGEGT. V was pared by 5 bases and J by 2 bases, with 9 bases between. The CDR3 DNA is TGTGCCAGCAGTCCGGGACACAACTATGGCTACACCTTC. This codes for CASSPGHNYGYTF.

The V gene is TRBV11-2, the J gene TRBJ1-1, with 7 positions matching TRBD1. The germline V gene has CDR1 SGHAT and CDR2 FQNNGV. Trimming took 2 bases from V and 6 from J; bases not matched to a gene: 9. The CDR3 totals 15 residues. The CDR3 bases are TGTGCCAGCAGCTTATCGACAGGGCGTACGCCTGAAGCTTTCTTT. Its protein product is CASSLSTGRTPEAFF.

This chain links TRBV5-1 with TRBJ2-3, with 8 bases lining up with TRBD2. The CDR3 loop spans 14 amino acids. Trimming removed 3 bases from V and 2 bases from J; junction bases left unmatched: 2. Germline lookup yields CDR1 SGHRS and CDR2 YFSETQ. CDR3: CASSSRGVTDTQYF. The CDR3 DNA reads TGCGCCAGCAGCTCGCGGGGGGTCACAGATACGCAGTATTTT.

The rearrangement joins TRBV27 to TRBJ1-1, with D possibly being TRBD1 (5 bases). CDR1 is MNHEY and CDR2 is SMNVEV in the germline V gene (reference sequence). Trimming stripped 2 bases from V and 2 bases from J, with 18 bases between. The CDR3 length is 17 residues. The CDR3 DNA reads TGTGCCAGCAGTTTAGGAGTTAAGGGGATACTTAACACTGAAGCTTTCTTT. Protein sequence: CASSLGVKGILNTEAFF.

This clone was seen a few times. V is TRBV7-2 and J is TRBJ2-3, with 7 positions matching TRBD1. Per germline, CDR1 SGHTA and CDR2 FQGNSA. This CDR3 has 14 amino acids. The V and J ends lost 5 bases and 0 bases, in that order; junction bases with no gene match: 2. For the CDR3, the DNA is TGTGCCAGCAGCACGGGACAGAGCACAGATACGCAGTATTTT. Protein product: CASSTGQSTDTQYF. The full variable domain, its missing parts supplied by reference TRBV7-2 and TRBJ2-3, is GAGVSQSPSNKVTEKGKDVELRCDPISGHTALYWYRQSLGQGLEFLIYFQGNSAPDKSGLPSDRFSAERTGGSVSTLTIQRTQQEDSAVYLCASSTGQSTDTQYFGPGTRLTVL.

The V call is TRBV5-1, the J call TRBJ2-1; perhaps TRBD2 as D (7 bases). Germline V lookup: CDR1 SGHRS, CDR2 YFSETQ. V was cut by 5 bases and J by 3 bases, with 12 bases left in between. The CDR3 extends over 14 amino acids. The CDR3 spells CASREGGLYNEQFF. DNA for the CDR3: TGCGCCAGCAGAGAGGGGGGGCTCTACAATGAGCAGTTCTTC.

This clone was seen only once. The chain is built from TRBV7-9 and TRBJ2-2; 9 bases line up with TRBD1. Trimming removed 6 bases from V and 1 base from J; junction bases left unmatched: 6. The CDR3 is 16 residues long. CDR1 is SEHNR and CDR2 is FQNEAQ in the germline V gene (reference sequence). The CDR3, as DNA: TGTGCCAGCAGGAACCGGGGACAGGGGAACACCGGGGAGCTGTTTTTT. Residues: CASRNRGQGNTGELFF.